These T cell receptor beta chains were read from a single sample in a study of OX40 agonist ivuxolimab in advanced cancers. Sequencing was performed with immunoSEQ multiplex PCR; in TCRdb, only in-frame clones are kept and a portion is missing. The sample lists over 50,000 clones, roughly 90% occurring once. Source: CD4+ or CD8+ T cells sorted from blood, taken in a trial of the OX40 agonist ivuxolimab. These TCRs come from an adult with an advanced solid tumor such as melanoma, head and neck, liver or kidney cancer. Each CDR3 is given with its conserved first and last residue. A D gene is named only where the DNA matches it firmly. Only some rows state a clone size, as once, few, many or a class for expanded clones.

. | TRBJ2-3 | TRBV9 | . | TGTGCCAGCAGCGTAGGGGACGGCACAGATACGCAGTATTTT | CASSVGDGTDTQYF
medium-sized | TRBJ1-1 | TRBV18 | . | TGTGCCAGCTCACCACCTAACAGACCGAACACTGAAGCTTTCTTT | CASSPPNRPNTEAFF
. | TRBJ2-1 | TRBV5-1 | TRBD2 | TGCGCCAGCAGCTTGGAACTAGCGGGAGGCTATGAGCAGTTCTTC | CASSLELAGGYEQFF
. | TRBJ2-1 | TRBV5-6 | TRBD1 | TGTGCCAGCAGCTTGGGATTACAGGGGAATGAGCAGTTCTTC | CASSLGLQGNEQFF
. | TRBJ1-6 | TRBV7-9 | TRBD1 | TGTGCCAGCAGCTTAGATGAATCGGGACAGCTGAATTCACCCCTCCACTTT | CASSLDESGQLNSPLHF
. | TRBJ2-1 | TRBV4-1 | TRBD2 | TGCGCCAGCAGCCATGAACTAGCGGGGTTAATCAATGAGCAGTTCTTC | CASSHELAGLINEQFF
. | TRBJ1-1 | TRBV11-2 | TRBD1 | TGTGCCAGCAGCTCCGTCCGGACAGGGAACACTGAAGCTTTCTTT | CASSSVRTGNTEAFF
. | TRBJ1-2 | TRBV19 | TRBD1 | TGTGCCAGTAACTTTATTGGCGACAGGGGAAGCGGCTACACCTTC | CASNFIGDRGSGYTF
once | TRBJ2-5 | TRBV6-1 | . | TGTGCCAGCACCCTGGGGGCCCGGGAGACCCAGTACTTC | CASTLGARETQYF
. | TRBJ2-7 | TRBV7-2 | TRBD2 | TGTGCCAGCAGCTTAATGAGCGGGAGCCCCTACGAGCAGTACTTC | CASSLMSGSPYEQYF
. | TRBJ2-3 | TRBV5-1 | . | TGCGCCAGCAGCCCCTCGGTTTCAGACACAGATACGCAGTATTTT | CASSPSVSDTDTQYF
. | TRBJ2-5 | TRBV28 | . | TGTGCCAGCAGTAGACCCGCCTGGGAGACCCAGTACTTC | CASSRPAWETQYF
. | TRBJ2-5 | TRBV19 | . | TGTGCCAGTAGGGAGGGGGCCGGGGAGACCCAGTACTTC | CASREGAGETQYF
once | TRBJ1-3 | TRBV6-6 | . | TGTGCCAGCAGTTACGAGGGAATTAATGGAAACACCATATATTTT | CASSYEGINGNTIYF
. | TRBJ2-5 | TRBV7-8 | TRBD1 | TGTGCCAGCAGCTTAGCCGGGACAGGGCAGGGGGAGACCCAGTACTTC | CASSLAGTGQGETQYF
. | TRBJ1-1 | TRBV2 | . | TGTGCCAGCAGTCAGGCAGGTGCCTTCACTGAAGCTTTCTTT | CASSQAGAFTEAFF
. | TRBJ2-5 | TRBV5-1 | TRBD2 | TGCGCCAGCAGCTTGAATAGCGGGAGGAACCAAGAGACCCAGTACTTC | CASSLNSGRNQETQYF
. | TRBJ1-5 | TRBV4-1 | . | TGCGCCAGCAGCCAGGAGGGGCCACGGGATCAGCCCCAGCATTTT | CASSQEGPRDQPQHF
. | TRBJ2-7 | TRBV6-6 | . | TGTGCCAGCATCAAAAAGGGGGAGACATCCTACGAGCAGTACTTC | CASIKKGETSYEQYF
. | TRBJ1-4 | TRBV5-6 | TRBD1 | TGTGCCAGCAGCCCGGGACAGGGAAGGGAAAAACTGTTTTTT | CASSPGQGREKLFF
. | TRBJ2-7 | TRBV10-3 | . | TGTGCCATCAGTCCAGGCCCCGGGATCCGACCGGGGACCTACGAGCAGTACTTC | CAISPGPGIRPGTYEQYF
. | TRBJ2-7 | TRBV9 | . | TGTGCCAGCTCCCCTCTGGTGGGGGCGTCCGAGCAGTACTTC | CASSPLVGASEQYF
. | TRBJ2-5 | TRBV30 | . | TGTGCCTGGACCAGGGTCGGGGTCCAAGAGACCCAGTACTTC | CAWTRVGVQETQYF
. | TRBJ2-7 | TRBV6-6 | . | TGTGCCAGCAGTAACCTAGGGGGCGAGCAGTACTTC | CASSNLGGEQYF
. | TRBJ2-5 | TRBV7-2 | . | TGTGCCAGCACCCCTGTCGGGGGACCCCTCGAGAAGTACTTC | CASTPVGGPLEKYF